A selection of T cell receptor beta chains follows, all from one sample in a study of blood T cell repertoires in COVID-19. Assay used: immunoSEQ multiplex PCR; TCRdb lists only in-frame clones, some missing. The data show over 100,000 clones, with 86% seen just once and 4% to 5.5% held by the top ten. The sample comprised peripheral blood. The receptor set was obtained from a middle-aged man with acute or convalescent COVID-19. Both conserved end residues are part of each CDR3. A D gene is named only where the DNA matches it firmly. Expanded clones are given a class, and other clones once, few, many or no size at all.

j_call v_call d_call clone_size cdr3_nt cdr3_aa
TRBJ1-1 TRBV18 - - TGTGCCAGCTCACCTTCTGGGGCGCTTAACACTGAAGCTTTCTTT CASSPSGALNTEAFF
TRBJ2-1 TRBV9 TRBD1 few TGTGCCAGCAGCCCAGGGACAGGGGACAATGAGCAGTTCTTC CASSPGTGDNEQFF
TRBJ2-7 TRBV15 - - TGTGCCACCAGCAGAGAAACTACGGGCTACGAGCAGTACTTC CATSRETTGYEQYF
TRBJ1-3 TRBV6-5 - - TGTGCCAGCACCGAGCCAGGGAGGAGCACCATATATTTT CASTEPGRSTIYF
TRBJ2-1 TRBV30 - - TGTGCCTGGAGTACCGACAGTTTTGGGGCCCCCGGTAATGAGCAGTTCTTC CAWSTDSFGAPGNEQFF
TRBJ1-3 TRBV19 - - TGTGCCAGTACCTCTAGTCGAAACACCATATATTTT CASTSSRNTIYF
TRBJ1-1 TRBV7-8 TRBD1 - TGTGCCAGCAGCATACGGACAGGGGTAATCACTGAAGCTTTCTTT CASSIRTGVITEAFF
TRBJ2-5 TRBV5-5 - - TGTGCCAGCAGCTCCTTGGCGGGGCCCCAAGAGACCCAGTACTTC CASSSLAGPQETQYF
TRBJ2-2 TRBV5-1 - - TGCGCCAGCAGCTTGGGGGCCGACACAGGGCGCACCGGGGAGCTGTTTTTT CASSLGADTGRTGELFF
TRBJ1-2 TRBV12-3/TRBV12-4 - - TGTGCCAGCCGGAGGGGTAGTAGCTATGGCTACACCTTC CASRRGSSYGYTF